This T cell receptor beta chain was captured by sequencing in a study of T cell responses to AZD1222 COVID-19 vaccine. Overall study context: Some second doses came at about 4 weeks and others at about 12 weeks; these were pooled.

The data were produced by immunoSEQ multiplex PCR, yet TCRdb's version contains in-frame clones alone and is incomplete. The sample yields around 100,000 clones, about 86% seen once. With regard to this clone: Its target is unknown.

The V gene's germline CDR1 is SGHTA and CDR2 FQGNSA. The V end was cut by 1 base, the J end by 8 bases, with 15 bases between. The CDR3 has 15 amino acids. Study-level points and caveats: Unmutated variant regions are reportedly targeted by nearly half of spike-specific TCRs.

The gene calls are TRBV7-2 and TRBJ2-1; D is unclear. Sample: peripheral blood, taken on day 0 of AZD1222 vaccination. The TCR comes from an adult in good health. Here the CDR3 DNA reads TGTGCCAGCAGCTTAGACGTCGGGCGGAGCGATGAGCAGTTCTTC. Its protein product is CASSLDVGRSDEQFF.